Below, 8 T cell receptor beta chains from the same sample are listed, as sequenced in a study of cytomegalovirus exposure and HLA in healthy donors. The primer mix had 60 Vbeta and 13 Jbeta primers. Sequenced by immunoSEQ multiplex PCR; TCRdb stores in-frame clones only, minus some. The sample holds some 150,000 clones, more than 60% seen once. The specimen sequenced was PBMCs. The receptors stem from a female donor in good health and CMV-seronegative.

The chain combines TRBV4-2 with TRBJ2-5; 7 bases are a match to TRBD2. The closer fit of TRBJ2-7 to the DNA end suggests the J call may be wrong. Per the germline V gene, CDR1 is LGHNA and CDR2 is YNFKEQ. The CDR3 runs to 15 residues. CDR3 coding DNA: TGTGCCAGCAGCCAAGAAGGTCCCGGGGGGAACGAGCAGTACTTC. It specifies CASSQEGPGGNEQYF.

The chain is built from TRBV5-1 and TRBJ2-3; no definite D call. The CDR3 covers 14 residues. Germline values: CDR1 SGHRS, CDR2 YFSETQ. V dropped 0 bases and J dropped 1 base, with 6 bases sitting between them. CDR3 nucleotide sequence: TGCGCCAGCAGCTTGGGTACTCGCACAGATACGCAGTATTTT. It specifies CASSLGTRTDTQYF.

The chain links TRBV6-1 to TRBJ1-6; TRBD1 matches 7 bases. Germline V gene data show CDR1 as MNHNS and CDR2 as SASEGT. Losses at the gene ends were 3 bases for V and 0 bases for J; bases not matched to a gene: 2. This CDR3 has 16 amino acids. In nucleotides, the CDR3 is TGTGCCAGCAGTGACAGGGACAGCTCCTATAATTCACCCCTCCACTTT. Encoded protein: CASSDRDSSYNSPLHF.

The chain has TRBV2 and TRBJ1-4; TRBD1 might be the D (6 bases). Trimming left V 3 bases short and J 6 bases short, with 8 bases between. The CDR3 spans 13 residues. Germline CDR1 reads SNHLY; CDR2 reads FYNNEI. The DNA for the CDR3 is TGTGCCAGCAGTGAGGGGGGGCATGAAAAACTGTTTTTT. As protein: CASSEGGHEKLFF.

This clone occurred a few times. The chain couples TRBV28 to TRBJ1-5; perhaps TRBD1 as D (5 bases). V lost 8 bases to trimming and J lost 1 base, with 12 bases between them. The CDR3 sequence is 14 residues long. Germline-derived CDR1 and CDR2 are MDHEN and SYDVKM. CDR3 sequence (DNA): TGTGCCAGCGGGGCTTATGGGAGCAATCAGCCCCAGCATTTT. Translating it yields CASGAYGSNQPQHF.

The J gene is TRBJ1-2, the V gene TRBV19, with D hard to call. Germline loops: CDR1 LNHDA, CDR2 SQIVND (reference sequence). This CDR3 is 13 amino acids long. V lost 3 bases and J lost 6, with 11 bases in between. CDR3 residues: CASSMYGEDGYTF. CDR3 sequence (DNA): TGTGCCAGTAGTATGTATGGGGAGGATGGCTACACCTTC.

The chain couples TRBV28 to TRBJ2-2, with 8 bases lining up with TRBD1. V trimming: 5 bases; J trimming: 5 bases; junction bases outside the gene matches: 10. This CDR3 has 16 residues. Germline CDR1 reads MDHEN; CDR2 reads SYDVKM. CDR3 in DNA: TGTGCCAGCAGTCCGGAGGACAGGGCGGTAACCGGGGAGCTGTTTTTT. Its protein is CASSPEDRAVTGELFF.

This clone was recorded a few times. The chain recombines TRBV19 with TRBJ2-5; the D gene is possibly TRBD1 (5 bases). Germline CDR1 and CDR2: LNHDA and SQIVND (reference sequence). The V end was cut by 6 bases, the J end by 2 bases, with 13 bases between. The CDR3 has 14 residues. The CDR3 loop is CASSRTLAQETQYF. The DNA of the CDR3 is TGTGCCAGTAGCAGGACACTGGCACAAGAGACCCAGTACTTC.